This T cell receptor (beta chain) was sequenced during a study of blood T cell repertoires in COVID-19. Study-level background: Italy, Spain and the United States were the sources of the convalescent and acute COVID-19 samples.

Trimming shortened V by 3 bases and J by 1 base, and 10 bases separated the two germline ends. The V gene's germline CDR1 is MNHEY and CDR2 SMNVEV (reference sequence). The CDR3 length is 14 residues. This table comes from immunoSEQ multiplex PCR, and its TCRdb copy is limited to in-frame clones, with some not included. Of about 350,000 clones detected, 88% appear once; the ten largest clones hold approximately 0.93%. The sample consisted of PBMCs or T cells enriched from blood (not recorded which). The V and J genes are TRBV27 and TRBJ2-7; D is perhaps TRBD2 (6 bases). The source is a woman aged 25 to 39 who had been exposed to COVID-19. The CDR3 DNA follows: TGTGCCAGCAGTTTTAGGAGGGGATCCTACGAGCAGTACTTC. This codes for CASSFRRGSYEQYF.